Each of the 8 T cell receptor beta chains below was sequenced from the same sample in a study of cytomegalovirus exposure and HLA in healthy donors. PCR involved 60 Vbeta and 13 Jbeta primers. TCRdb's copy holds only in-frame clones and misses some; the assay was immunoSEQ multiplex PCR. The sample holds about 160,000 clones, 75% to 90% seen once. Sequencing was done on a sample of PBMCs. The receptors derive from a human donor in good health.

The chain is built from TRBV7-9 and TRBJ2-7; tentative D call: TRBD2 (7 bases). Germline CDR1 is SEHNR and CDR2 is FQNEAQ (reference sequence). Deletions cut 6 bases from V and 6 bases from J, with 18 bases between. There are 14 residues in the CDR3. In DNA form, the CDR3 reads TGTGCCAGCAGTAGCCCCCGGGGGGCGCTCGAGCAGTACTTC. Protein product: CASSSPRGALEQYF.

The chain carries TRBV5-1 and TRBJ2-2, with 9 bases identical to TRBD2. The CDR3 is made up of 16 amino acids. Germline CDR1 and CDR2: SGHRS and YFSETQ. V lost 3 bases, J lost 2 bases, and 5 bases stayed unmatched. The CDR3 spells CASSWETSGNTGELFF. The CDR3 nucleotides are TGCGCCAGCAGCTGGGAGACTAGCGGTAACACCGGGGAGCTGTTTTTT.

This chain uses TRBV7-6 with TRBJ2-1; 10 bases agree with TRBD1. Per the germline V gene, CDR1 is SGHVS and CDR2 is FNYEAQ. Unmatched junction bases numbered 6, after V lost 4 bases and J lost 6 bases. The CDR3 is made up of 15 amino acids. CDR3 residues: CASSSGTGESNEQFF. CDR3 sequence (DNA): TGTGCCAGCAGCTCCGGGACAGGGGAGAGCAATGAGCAGTTCTTC.

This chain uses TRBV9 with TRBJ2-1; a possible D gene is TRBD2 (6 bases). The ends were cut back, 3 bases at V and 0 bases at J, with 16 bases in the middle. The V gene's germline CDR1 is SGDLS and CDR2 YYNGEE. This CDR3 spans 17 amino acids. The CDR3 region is CASSGTGVMSSYNEQFF. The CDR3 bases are TGTGCCAGCAGCGGAACGGGGGTAATGAGCTCCTACAATGAGCAGTTCTTC.

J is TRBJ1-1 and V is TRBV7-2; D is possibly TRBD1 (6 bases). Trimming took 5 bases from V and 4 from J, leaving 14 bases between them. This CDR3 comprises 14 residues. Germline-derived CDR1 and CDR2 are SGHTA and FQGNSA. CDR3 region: CASSTRPQGTEAFF. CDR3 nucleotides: TGTGCCAGCAGCACCAGACCACAGGGCACTGAAGCTTTCTTT.

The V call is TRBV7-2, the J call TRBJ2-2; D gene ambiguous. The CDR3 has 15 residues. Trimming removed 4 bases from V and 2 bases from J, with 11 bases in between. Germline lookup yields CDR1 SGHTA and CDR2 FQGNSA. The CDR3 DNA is TGTGCCAGCAGCTACTCACTCGGTAACACCGGGGAGCTGTTTTTT. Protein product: CASSYSLGNTGELFF.

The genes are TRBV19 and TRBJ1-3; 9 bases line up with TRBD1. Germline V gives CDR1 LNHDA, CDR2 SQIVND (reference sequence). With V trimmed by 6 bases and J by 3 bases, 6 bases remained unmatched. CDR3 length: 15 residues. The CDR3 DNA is TGTGCCAGTAGCCCCACAGGGGGCTTTGGAAACACCATATATTTT. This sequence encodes CASSPTGGFGNTIYF.

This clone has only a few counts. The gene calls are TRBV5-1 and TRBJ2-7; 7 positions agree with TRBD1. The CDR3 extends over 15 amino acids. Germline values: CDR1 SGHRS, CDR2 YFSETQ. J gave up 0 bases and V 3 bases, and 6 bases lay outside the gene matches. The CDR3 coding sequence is TGCGCCAGCAGCTCCCGGACAGGTAGCTCCTACGAGCAGTACTTC. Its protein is CASSSRTGSSYEQYF.